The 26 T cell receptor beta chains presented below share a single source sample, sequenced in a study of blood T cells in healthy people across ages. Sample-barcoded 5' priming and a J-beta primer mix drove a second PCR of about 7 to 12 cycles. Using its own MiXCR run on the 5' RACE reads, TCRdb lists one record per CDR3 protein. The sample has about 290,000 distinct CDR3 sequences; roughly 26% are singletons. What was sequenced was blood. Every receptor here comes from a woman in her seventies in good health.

Written as DNA, the CDR3 is TGTGCCAGCAGTTACTCGTTCTCTGAAGCTTTCTTT. Translation gives CASSYSFSEAFF. The V and J genes are TRBV12-3 or TRBV12-4 and TRBJ1-1; unclear D gene. The CDR3 is 12 amino acids. The V gene lost 4 bases and the J gene lost 6 bases, with 9 bases spanning the gap.

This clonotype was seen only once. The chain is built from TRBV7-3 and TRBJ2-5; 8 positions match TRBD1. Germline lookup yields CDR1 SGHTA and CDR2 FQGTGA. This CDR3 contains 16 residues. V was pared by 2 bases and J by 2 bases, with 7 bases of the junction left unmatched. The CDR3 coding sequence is TGTGCCAGCAGCTTATGGGGGACAGGACTACAAGAGACCCAGTACTTC. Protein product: CASSLWGTGLQETQYF. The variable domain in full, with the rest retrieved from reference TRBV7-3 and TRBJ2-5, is GAGVSQTPSNKVTEKGKYVELRCDPISGHTALYWYRQSLGQGPEFLIYFQGTGAADDSGLPNDRFFAVRPEGSVSTLKIQRTERGDSAVYLCASSLWGTGLQETQYFGPGTRLLVL.

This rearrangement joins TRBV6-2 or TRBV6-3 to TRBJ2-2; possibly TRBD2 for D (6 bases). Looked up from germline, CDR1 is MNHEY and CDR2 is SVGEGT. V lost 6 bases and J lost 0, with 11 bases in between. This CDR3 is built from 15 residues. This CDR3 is CASRWDSANTGELFF. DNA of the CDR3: TGTGCCAGCAGATGGGACTCAGCGAACACCGGGGAGCTGTTTTTT.

The CDR3 DNA is TGTGCCAGCAGCTCAACCGGGCCCTGGGAGCAGTACTTC. Amino acids: CASSSTGPWEQYF. The rearrangement joins TRBV28 to TRBJ2-7; D uncertain. Germline-derived CDR1 and CDR2 are MDHEN and SYDVKM. The V and J ends lost 6 bases and 7 bases respectively, with 16 bases between them. There are 13 residues in the CDR3.

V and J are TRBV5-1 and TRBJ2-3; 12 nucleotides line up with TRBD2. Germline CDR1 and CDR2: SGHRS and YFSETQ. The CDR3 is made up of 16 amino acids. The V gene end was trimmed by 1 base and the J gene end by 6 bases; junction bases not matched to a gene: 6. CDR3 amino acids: CASSLRLAGETDTQYF. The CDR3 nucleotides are TGCGCCAGCAGCTTGAGACTAGCGGGGGAAACGGATACGCAGTATTTT.

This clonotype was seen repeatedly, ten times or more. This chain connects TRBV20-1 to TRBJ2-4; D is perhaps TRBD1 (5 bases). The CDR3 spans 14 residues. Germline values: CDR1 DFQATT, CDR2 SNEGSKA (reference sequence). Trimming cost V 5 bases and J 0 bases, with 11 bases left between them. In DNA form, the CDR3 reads TGCAGTGCTGGCGACAGACTAGCCAAAAACATTCAGTACTTC. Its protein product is CSAGDRLAKNIQYF.

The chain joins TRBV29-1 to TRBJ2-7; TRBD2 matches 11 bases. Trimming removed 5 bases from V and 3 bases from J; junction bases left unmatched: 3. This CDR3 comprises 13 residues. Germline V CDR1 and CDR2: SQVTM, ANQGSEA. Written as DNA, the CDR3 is TGCAGCGTTTTGACTAGCGGGGACTACGAGCAGTACTTC. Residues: CSVLTSGDYEQYF.

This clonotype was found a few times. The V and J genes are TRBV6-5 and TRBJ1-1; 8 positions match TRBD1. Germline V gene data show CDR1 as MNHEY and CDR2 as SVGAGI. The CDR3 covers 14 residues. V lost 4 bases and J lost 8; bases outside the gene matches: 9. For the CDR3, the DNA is TGTGCCAGCAGTTTGGGGGGACAGGACGGCGAAGCTTTCTTT. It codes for CASSLGGQDGEAFF.

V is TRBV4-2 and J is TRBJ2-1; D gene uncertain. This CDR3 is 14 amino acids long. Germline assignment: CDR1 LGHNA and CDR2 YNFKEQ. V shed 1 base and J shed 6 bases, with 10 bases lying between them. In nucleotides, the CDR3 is TGTGCCAGCAGCCAAGGGTCCCCGGCCAATGAGCAGTTCTTC. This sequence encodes CASSQGSPANEQFF.

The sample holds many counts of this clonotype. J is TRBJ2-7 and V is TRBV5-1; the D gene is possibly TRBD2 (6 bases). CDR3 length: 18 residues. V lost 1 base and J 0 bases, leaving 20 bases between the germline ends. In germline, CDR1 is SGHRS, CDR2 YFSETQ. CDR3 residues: CASSLSGGGTHLSYEQYF. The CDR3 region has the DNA TGCGCCAGCAGCTTGTCCGGTGGGGGGACTCACCTCTCCTACGAGCAGTACTTC.

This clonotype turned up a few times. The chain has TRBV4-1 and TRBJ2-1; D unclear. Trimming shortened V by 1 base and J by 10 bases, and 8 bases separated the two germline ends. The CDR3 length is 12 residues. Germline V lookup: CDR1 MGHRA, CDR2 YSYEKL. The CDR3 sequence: CASSQAIGEQFF. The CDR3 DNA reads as TGCGCCAGCAGCCAAGCTATAGGGGAGCAGTTCTTC.

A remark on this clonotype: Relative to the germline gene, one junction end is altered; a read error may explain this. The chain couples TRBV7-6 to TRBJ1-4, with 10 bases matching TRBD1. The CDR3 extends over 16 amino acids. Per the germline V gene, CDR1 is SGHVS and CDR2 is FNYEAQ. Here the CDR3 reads CASSLRQGATNENLFF. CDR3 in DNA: TGTGCCAGCAGCCTGCGACAGGGGGCAACTAATGAAAACCTGTTTTTT.

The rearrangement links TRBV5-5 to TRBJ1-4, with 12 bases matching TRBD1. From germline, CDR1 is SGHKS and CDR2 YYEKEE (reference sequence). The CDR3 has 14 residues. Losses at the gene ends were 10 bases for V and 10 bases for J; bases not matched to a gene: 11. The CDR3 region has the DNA TGTGCCGGCAACCCGGGGACAGGGGGCGGAAAACTGTTTTTT. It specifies CAGNPGTGGGKLFF.

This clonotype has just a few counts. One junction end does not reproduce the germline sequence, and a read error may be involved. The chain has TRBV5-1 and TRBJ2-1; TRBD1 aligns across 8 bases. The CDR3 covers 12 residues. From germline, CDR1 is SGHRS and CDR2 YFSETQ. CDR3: CASRAGGSEQFF. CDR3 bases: TGTGCCAGCCGGGCAGGGGGCTCTGAGCAGTTCTTC.

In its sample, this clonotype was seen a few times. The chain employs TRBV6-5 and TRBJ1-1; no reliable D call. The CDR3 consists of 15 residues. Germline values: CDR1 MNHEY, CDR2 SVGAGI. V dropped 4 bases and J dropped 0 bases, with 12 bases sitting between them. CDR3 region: CASSLGIYMNTEAFF. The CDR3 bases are TGTGCCAGCAGTTTAGGGATTTACATGAACACTGAAGCTTTCTTT.

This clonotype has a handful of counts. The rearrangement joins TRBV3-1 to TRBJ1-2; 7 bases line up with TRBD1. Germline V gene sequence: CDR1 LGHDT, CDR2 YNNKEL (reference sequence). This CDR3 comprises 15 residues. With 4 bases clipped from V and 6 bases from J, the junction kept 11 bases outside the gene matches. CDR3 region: CASSLPDRDGHGYTF. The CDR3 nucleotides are TGTGCCAGCAGCCTGCCTGACAGGGATGGGCATGGCTACACCTTC.

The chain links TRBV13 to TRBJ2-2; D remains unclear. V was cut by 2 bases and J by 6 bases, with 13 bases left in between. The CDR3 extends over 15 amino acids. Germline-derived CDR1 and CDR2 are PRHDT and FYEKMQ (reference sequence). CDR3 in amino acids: CASSLQVAKSGELFF. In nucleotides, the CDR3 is TGTGCCAGCAGCTTACAGGTGGCGAAGTCCGGGGAGCTGTTTTTT.

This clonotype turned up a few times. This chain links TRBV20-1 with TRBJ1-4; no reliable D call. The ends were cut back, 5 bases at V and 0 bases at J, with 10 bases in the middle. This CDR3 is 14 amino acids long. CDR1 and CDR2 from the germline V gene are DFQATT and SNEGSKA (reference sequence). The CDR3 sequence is CSARPPTTNEKLFF. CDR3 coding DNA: TGCAGTGCTCGACCCCCCACAACTAATGAAAAACTGTTTTTT.

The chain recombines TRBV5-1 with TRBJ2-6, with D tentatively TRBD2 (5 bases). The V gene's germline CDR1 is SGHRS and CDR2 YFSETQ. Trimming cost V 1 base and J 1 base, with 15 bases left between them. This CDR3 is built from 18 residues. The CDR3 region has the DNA TGCGCCAGCAGCTTGAAGGGAGCGAGTCATTCTGGGGCCAACGTCCTGACTTTC. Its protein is CASSLKGASHSGANVLTF.

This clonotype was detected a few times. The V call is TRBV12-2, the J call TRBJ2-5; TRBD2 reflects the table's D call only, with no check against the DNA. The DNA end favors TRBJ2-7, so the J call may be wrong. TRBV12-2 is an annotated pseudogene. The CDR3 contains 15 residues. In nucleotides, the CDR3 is TGTGCAAGTCGCCTGCCTGGGAGGGCCTCCTACGAGCAGTACTTC. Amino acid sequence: CASRLPGRASYEQYF.

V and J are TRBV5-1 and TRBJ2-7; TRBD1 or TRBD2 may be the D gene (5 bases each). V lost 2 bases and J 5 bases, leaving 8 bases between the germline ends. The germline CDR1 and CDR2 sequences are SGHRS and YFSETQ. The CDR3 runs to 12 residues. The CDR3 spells CASSFEGNEQYF. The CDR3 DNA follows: TGCGCCAGCAGCTTTGAGGGGAACGAGCAGTACTTC.

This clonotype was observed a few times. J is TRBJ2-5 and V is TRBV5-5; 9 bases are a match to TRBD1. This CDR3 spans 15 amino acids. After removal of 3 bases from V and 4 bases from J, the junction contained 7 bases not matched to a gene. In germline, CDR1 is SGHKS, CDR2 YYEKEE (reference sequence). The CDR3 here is CASSSTGGDRETQYF. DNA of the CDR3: TGTGCCAGCAGCTCCACAGGGGGCGATCGAGAGACCCAGTACTTC. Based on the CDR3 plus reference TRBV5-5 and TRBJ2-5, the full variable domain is DAGVTQSPTHLIKTRGQQVTLRCSPISGHKSVSWYQQVLGQGPQFIFQYYEKEERGRGNFPDRFSARQFPNYSSELNVNALLLGDSALYLCASSSTGGDRETQYFGPGTRLLVL.

The CDR3 protein is CASGEGQPQHF. As DNA, the CDR3 is TGTGCCAGCGGAGAGGGTCAGCCCCAGCATTTT. The V gene is TRBV6-1, the J gene TRBJ1-5; D call uncertain. CDR1 and CDR2 (germline): MNHNS, SASEGT. The CDR3 has 11 residues. Trimming left V 8 bases short and J 6 bases short, with 8 bases between.

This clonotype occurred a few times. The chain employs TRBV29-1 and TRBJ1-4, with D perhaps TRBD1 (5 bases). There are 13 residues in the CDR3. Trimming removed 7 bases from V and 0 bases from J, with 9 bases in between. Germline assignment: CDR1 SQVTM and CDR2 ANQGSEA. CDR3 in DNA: TGCAGCGCTGGGACTTCAACTAATGAAAAACTGTTTTTT. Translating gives CSAGTSTNEKLFF.

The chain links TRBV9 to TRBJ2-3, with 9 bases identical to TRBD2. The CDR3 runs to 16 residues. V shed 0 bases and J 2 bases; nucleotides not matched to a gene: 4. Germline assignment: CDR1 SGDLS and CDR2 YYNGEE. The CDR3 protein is CASSVAPSGVTDTQYF. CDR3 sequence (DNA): TGTGCCAGCAGCGTAGCTCCTAGCGGGGTCACAGATACGCAGTATTTT.

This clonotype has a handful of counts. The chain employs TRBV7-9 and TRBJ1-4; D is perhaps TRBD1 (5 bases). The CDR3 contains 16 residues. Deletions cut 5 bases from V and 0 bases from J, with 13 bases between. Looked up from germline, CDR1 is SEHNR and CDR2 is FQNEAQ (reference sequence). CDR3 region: CASSPQAGATNEKLFF. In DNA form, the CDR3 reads TGTGCCAGCAGCCCTCAGGCGGGGGCAACTAATGAAAAACTGTTTTTT.